This TCR beta chain derives from a study of blood T cell repertoires in COVID-19. Study at large: Nucleic acid was either cDNA or gDNA, and it came from T cells, B-cell-depleted T cells, or PBMCs.

Per the original methods: The assay estimated nucleated cells by amplifying reference gene primers. Method: immunoSEQ multiplex PCR; TCRdb's copy keeps in-frame clones and lacks some. The DNA was the basis for D and trimming; V, J and clone size are from that table. This table has 180,000 or so clones, roughly 79% appearing once. The CDR3 totals 14 residues. With 3 bases removed from V and 9 bases from J, the gap between germline ends came to 15 bases. Germline loops: CDR1 MDHEN, CDR2 SYDVKM. Sequences were obtained from peripheral blood. V gene TRBV28 combines with J gene TRBJ2-1, with a possible D match to TRBD2 (5 bases). This receptor was identified in a woman in her 40s with COVID-19, enrolled during active disease. CDR3 sequence reads: CASSFPRGLGEQFF. The CDR3 DNA follows: TGTGCCAGCAGTTTCCCCCGGGGTTTGGGTGAGCAGTTCTTC.